Below, 18 T cell receptor beta chains from the same sample are listed, as sequenced in a study of Ad26.COV2.S vaccination and SARS-CoV-2 variants. Sequenced by immunoSEQ multiplex PCR; TCRdb stores in-frame clones only, minus some. The sample carries about 350,000 clones, roughly 90% recorded once. The treatment was: roughly 18 received Ad26.COV2.S at low or high dose, single or two shots; about 5 received placebo; per-sample allocation not given. Sampling happened 63 days after the first vaccine or placebo injection. Sample: peripheral blood, taken in a trial of Ad26.COV2.S vaccine versus placebo. Source of these receptors: a person between 18 and 60 years old who received the Ad26.COV2.S COVID-19 vaccine or a placebo.

The rearrangement links TRBV6-6 to TRBJ2-1; no definite D call. This CDR3 region has 12 residues. Between the trimmed V and J ends, which lost 7 bases and 5 bases, there was a span of 9 bases. CDR1 and CDR2 (germline): MNHNY, SVGAGI (reference sequence). CDR3 loop: CASTPRNNEQFF. In DNA form, the CDR3 reads TGTGCCAGCACCCCCAGGAACAATGAGCAGTTCTTC.

There are many counts of this clone. The J gene is TRBJ2-1, the V gene TRBV19; tentative D call: TRBD2 (6 bases). The CDR3 contains 16 residues. Germline CDR1 LNHDA, CDR2 SQIVND (reference sequence). Deletions cut 6 bases from V and 0 bases from J, with 15 bases between. CDR3 loop: CASRSGPTSSYNEQFF. CDR3 bases: TGTGCCAGTAGGTCAGGACCGACTAGCTCCTACAATGAGCAGTTCTTC.

The CDR3 loop is CASSGSGLTVTEQFF. In DNA form, the CDR3 reads TGCGCCAGCAGCGGCTCCGGACTGACCGTGACCGAGCAGTTCTTC. This chain connects TRBV5-1 to TRBJ2-1; TRBD2 is a possible D gene (5 bases). Per the germline V gene, CDR1 is SGHRS and CDR2 is YFSETQ. V was clipped by 4 bases and J by 10 bases, with 21 bases between them. The CDR3 contains 15 residues.

The chain uses TRBV7-2 and TRBJ2-3, with D maybe TRBD1 (5 bases). Germline V lookup: CDR1 SGHTA, CDR2 FQGNSA. The CDR3 runs to 15 residues. Trimming removed 1 base at V and 3 bases at J, with 11 bases between. As DNA, the CDR3 is TGTGCCAGCAGCTTAGGTAACAGGAAGACAGATACGCAGTATTTT. Protein sequence: CASSLGNRKTDTQYF.

The V call is TRBV28, the J call TRBJ2-7, with D hard to call. This CDR3 has 13 amino acids. Germline CDR1 reads MDHEN; CDR2 reads SYDVKM. V lost 8 bases, J lost 2 bases, and 13 bases lay in between. CDR3 in amino acids: CASADPLTYEQYF. CDR3 nucleotides: TGTGCCAGCGCTGACCCCTTGACCTACGAGCAGTACTTC.

This clone has just one count. The chain couples TRBV27 to TRBJ2-5; 9 positions agree with TRBD1. Losses at the gene ends were 8 bases for V and 4 bases for J; bases not matched to a gene: 14. There are 16 residues in the CDR3. CDR1 and CDR2 (germline): MNHEY, SMNVEV (reference sequence). The CDR3: CASAGVATGGGETQYF. CDR3 DNA sequence: TGTGCCAGCGCTGGCGTAGCGACAGGGGGAGGAGAGACCCAGTACTTC.

This chain uses TRBV21-1 with TRBJ2-6. TRBV21-1 is assigned pseudogene status. This CDR3 has 19 amino acids. The CDR3 region has the DNA TGTGCCAGCACCGACTGTGGTAAAGGGCCGCCCTCTGGGGCCAACGTCCTGACTTTC. Protein product: CASTDCGKGPPSGANVLTF.

V and J are TRBV27 and TRBJ2-7; the match to TRBD2 covers 9 bases. The germline V gene has CDR1 MNHEY and CDR2 SMNVEV (reference sequence). The CDR3 spans 15 residues. The trim removed 4 bases at V and 0 bases at J, leaving 4 bases unmatched. CDR3 DNA: TGTGCCAGCAGTTCCCTAGCGGGACTCTCCTACGAGCAGTACTTC. Protein: CASSSLAGLSYEQYF.

The gene calls are TRBV27 and TRBJ1-2; no clear D gene. Germline assignment: CDR1 MNHEY and CDR2 SMNVEV (reference sequence). V lost 9 bases, J lost 3 bases, and 14 bases lay in between. CDR3 length equals 13 residues. In nucleotides, the CDR3 is TGTGCCAGTGCGCCTTACCCCGACTATGGCTACACCTTC. Translated, it gives CASAPYPDYGYTF.

The chain is built from TRBV28 and TRBJ1-1; 7 bases line up with TRBD1. V was pared by 6 bases and J by 0 bases, with 7 bases of the junction left unmatched. The V gene's germline CDR1 is MDHEN and CDR2 SYDVKM. The CDR3 extends over 15 amino acids. The CDR3 here is CASSSTQGLNTEAFF. The DNA of the CDR3 is TGTGCCAGCAGCTCAACACAGGGGCTGAACACTGAAGCTTTCTTT. Variable domain in full (rest from reference TRBV28 and TRBJ1-1): DVKVTQSSRYLVKRTGEKVFLECVQDMDHENMFWYRQDPGLGLRLIYFSYDVKMKEKGDIPEGYSVSREKKERFSLILESASTNQTSMYLCASSSTQGLNTEAFFGQGTRLTVV.

The rearrangement joins TRBV7-9 to TRBJ2-5, with D uncertain. Germline loops: CDR1 SEHNR, CDR2 FQNEAQ (reference sequence). CDR3 length equals 12 residues. Trimming shortened V by 1 base and J by 7 bases, and 7 bases separated the two germline ends. In DNA form, the CDR3 reads TGTGCCAGCAGCTTAGGGGTTTGGACCCAGTACTTC. This translates into CASSLGVWTQYF.

The chain is built from TRBV7-9 and TRBJ2-1, with D possibly being TRBD1 or TRBD2 (5 bases each). Looked up from germline, CDR1 is SEHNR and CDR2 is FQNEAQ (reference sequence). There are 15 residues in the CDR3. V lost 5 bases to trimming and J lost 5 bases, with 16 bases between them. The CDR3 loop is CASSPGAGTHNEQFF. The CDR3 DNA sequence: TGTGCCAGCAGCCCTGGGGCAGGGACGCACAATGAGCAGTTCTTC.

The V and J genes are TRBV6-2 or TRBV6-3 and TRBJ1-1; tentative D call: TRBD1 (5 bases). Germline CDR1 MNHEY, CDR2 SVGEGT. The V and J ends lost 5 bases and 5 bases respectively, with 15 bases between them. The CDR3 loop spans 14 amino acids. The CDR3 nucleotides read TGTGCCAGCAGTCCCTCGGGGCCCTGGACTGAAGCTTTCTTT. The encoded protein is CASSPSGPWTEAFF.

This clone was seen more than once but under ten times. The gene calls are TRBV4-1 and TRBJ1-2; D uncertain. Trimming left V 0 bases short and J 3 bases short, with 17 bases between. The germline V gene has CDR1 MGHRA and CDR2 YSYEKL. The CDR3 is 17 amino acids. Here the CDR3 DNA reads TGCGCCAGCAGCCAAGAAAGTGGTCGGTCTTTTTACTATGGCTACACCTTC. Protein product: CASSQESGRSFYYGYTF.

This chain connects TRBV6-1 to TRBJ2-5, with 8 bases identical to TRBD1. Germline V lookup: CDR1 MNHNS, CDR2 SASEGT. The CDR3 loop spans 15 amino acids. J lost 3 bases, V lost 0 bases, and 3 bases had no gene match. Written as DNA, the CDR3 is TGTGCCAGCAGTGAAGCTCGGACAGGGAAAGAGACCCAGTACTTC. Amino acid sequence: CASSEARTGKETQYF.

The chain combines TRBV20-1 with TRBJ1-2; D uncertain. V was trimmed by 6 bases and J by 3 bases, leaving 8 bases between them. Germline V gene lookup returns CDR1 DFQATT and CDR2 SNEGSKA (reference sequence). The CDR3 runs to 11 residues. The CDR3 coding sequence is TGCAGTGCCCAATGGGACTATGGCTACACCTTC. Translating gives CSAQWDYGYTF.

The chain recombines TRBV19 with TRBJ1-1; 10 bases agree with TRBD1. Germline V gene lookup returns CDR1 LNHDA and CDR2 SQIVND (reference sequence). The CDR3 runs 15 residues. V shed 3 bases, J shed 6 bases, and the junction held 7 bases outside the gene matches. The CDR3: CASSIWGQGSPEAFF. DNA of the CDR3: TGTGCCAGTAGTATCTGGGGACAGGGGTCCCCTGAAGCTTTCTTT.

This chain's CDR3 is CASTVDGSPLHF. Written as DNA, the CDR3 is TGTGCCAGCACCGTGGACGGGTCACCCCTCCACTTT. The chain links TRBV28 to TRBJ1-6; D uncertain. Looked up from germline, CDR1 is MDHEN and CDR2 is SYDVKM. Trimming left V 7 bases short and J 10 bases short, with 11 bases between. This CDR3 is built from 12 residues. The whole variable domain, remainder taken from reference TRBV28 and TRBJ1-6, is DVKVTQSSRYLVKRTGEKVFLECVQDMDHENMFWYRQDPGLGLRLIYFSYDVKMKEKGDIPEGYSVSREKKERFSLILESASTNQTSMYLCASTVDGSPLHFGNGTRLTVT.